This T cell receptor (beta chain) was obtained from a study of blood T cell repertoires in COVID-19 (dated by TCRdb to the early 2020s). As for the study more broadly: The collaborator samples originated in the United States, Italy and Spain and spanned the acute and convalescent phases of COVID-19. The prospective study material was composed of cDNA or gDNA derived from T cells, B-cell-depleted T cells, or PBMCs. The dataset comprised deeply sampled blood TCRbeta repertoires from subjects exposed to, actively infected with, or recovered from COVID-19. The repertoires were released in a freely available public database intended as a resource for research on the immune response to SARS-CoV-2. The samples were drawn from the first 160 participants of the ongoing ImmuneRACE study and from under 1,500 subjects provided by 6 global collaborators. Nearly every sample came with metadata listing a de-identified subject ID, COVID-19 status, age in years and sex. Where available, HLA class I and class II types were obtained from metadata supplied by the sample provider rather than from assay-based typing. Overall study results and their limits: The amount of clinical and demographic metadata varied by source and participant and was provided uncurated.

TCRbeta CDR3 regions were amplified from genomic DNA using the immunoSEQ Assay, a bias-controlled multiplex PCR. Regarding the original processing steps: The number of nucleated cells in each sample was estimated by amplification of reference gene primers within the assay. Sequence reads were collapsed and filtered to measure the absolute abundance of every unique TCRbeta CDR3 rearrangement. For each sample, productive Simpson clonality was calculated as the square root of Simpson's diversity index across productive rearrangements. In its TCRdb copy, this immuneACCESS table keeps in-frame sequences only and misses some clones. Where compared with another copy, unresolved V genes explain less than half of these, and the others have no known cause. That table gives V, J and clone size, and the DNA gave D and trimming. The sample table holds roughly 100,000 clones, of which under 80% were seen once. The ten largest clones add up to approximately 19% of the sample.

Each collaborating institution followed its own protocols to collect whole blood in K2EDTA tubes. For TCRbeta analysis, collaborators shipped samples in one of three forms: frozen whole blood, isolated PBMCs, or DNA extracted from either of those sample types. The CDR3 starts with the cysteine, ends with the phenylalanine, and has 17 residues. CDR3 DNA is the only sequence kept; it has 51 bases, read in frame from the first base. The germline V gene yields SGHRS for CDR1 and YFSETQ for CDR2. Trimming removed 0 bases from V and 6 bases from J, leaving 18 bases between the germline ends. A note on this clone: This clone's antigen is unknown. No base quality values were provided; no much bigger clone lies one nucleotide off.

The chain is encoded by TRBV5-1 joined to TRBJ2-2; possibly the D gene is TRBD2, per 5 matching bases. The origin of this receptor is a woman between 65 and 79 years old with acute or convalescent COVID-19. Sequences were obtained from peripheral blood. CDR3 reads: CASSLDSNLKRAGELFF. The nucleotides are TGCGCCAGCAGCTTGGATTCAAACCTAAAGAGGGCCGGGGAGCTGTTTTTT.